These 21 T cell receptor beta chains share one sample of origin, sequenced in a study of shared clonotypes between healthy human individuals. TCRdb keeps only in-frame clones here, not all; method: immunoSEQ multiplex PCR. The table has 1.6 million or so clones, around 95% seen once; the top ten hold about 1%. The sequencing sample was made of naive CD4+ T cells sorted from blood. The sample's subset: CD45RA+ positively selected. The receptor set was obtained from a man under 40 in good health.

As for this clone: This sample also contains other DNA sequences that code for the same CDR3. This sequence joins TRBV6-6 and TRBJ1-1, with D possibly being TRBD1 (6 bases). Germline V lookup: CDR1 MNHNY, CDR2 SVGAGI (reference sequence). The CDR3 is 14 residues long. Trimming pared 0 bases from V and 1 base from J, leaving 6 bases between. As DNA, the CDR3 is TGTGCCAGCAGTTACTCGGGGGCGAACACTGAAGCTTTCTTT. Its translation is CASSYSGANTEAFF.

V usage is TRBV18 and J usage is TRBJ1-2; D may be TRBD1 (5 bases). Trimming cost V 0 bases and J 5 bases, with 19 bases left between them. The CDR3 totals 17 residues. From germline, CDR1 is KGHSH and CDR2 LQKENI. CDR3 amino acids: CASSPPGPLPKEYGYTF. CDR3 coding DNA: TGTGCCAGCTCACCACCGGGACCACTCCCCAAAGAATATGGCTACACCTTC.

On this clone itself: Distinct nucleotide sequences in the sample also encode this CDR3. This sequence joins TRBV5-1 and TRBJ2-3; maybe TRBD1 (6 bases). Trimming left V 3 bases short and J 4 bases short, with 9 bases between. The germline V gene encodes CDR1 SGHRS and CDR2 YFSETQ. CDR3 size: 13 residues. The CDR3 DNA reads as TGCGCCAGCAGCTCCCAGGGGCCAGATACGCAGTATTTT. This codes for CASSSQGPDTQYF.

The CDR3 loop reads CASSSTRSQETQYF. CDR3 DNA sequence: TGTGCCAGCAGTTCTACGAGGTCCCAAGAGACCCAGTACTTC. This sequence joins TRBV2 and TRBJ2-5; D gene unclear. This CDR3 comprises 14 residues. V was pared by 5 bases and J by 1 base, with 11 bases between. The V gene's germline CDR1 is SNHLY and CDR2 FYNNEI.

This rearrangement joins TRBV21-1 to TRBJ1-5; the DNA was not compared with TRBD1, the D call given in the table. TRBV21-1 is a pseudogene segment. The length of the CDR3 is 17 residues. DNA of the CDR3: TGTGCCAGCAGCAAGACAGCACCCATTTCTAGCAATCAGCCCCAGCATTTT. Amino acid sequence: CASSKTAPISSNQPQHF.

About this clone: At the DNA level, this CDR3 is encoded by other sequences in the same sample as well. The chain uses TRBV29-1 and TRBJ2-3, with D hard to call. Trimming stripped 6 bases from V and 6 bases from J, with 10 bases between. This CDR3 comprises 11 residues. Germline CDR1 SQVTM, CDR2 ANQGSEA. The CDR3: CSVALTDTQYF. CDR3 bases: TGCAGCGTAGCTTTGACTGATACGCAGTATTTT.

This chain uses TRBV5-1 with TRBJ2-5; a possible D gene is TRBD1 (7 bases). The CDR3 length is 15 residues. Germline loops: CDR1 SGHRS, CDR2 YFSETQ. V lost 4 bases to trimming and J lost 5 bases, with 18 bases between them. CDR3 bases: TGCGCCAGCAGCCGCGCAGGGGGGCAGGTGGAGACCCAGTACTTC. This gives the protein CASSRAGGQVETQYF.

The chain is built from TRBV10-3 and TRBJ2-7; 9 bases are a match to TRBD1. The CDR3 contains 14 residues. V lost 3 bases to trimming and J lost 2 bases; unmatched junction nucleotides: 2. Germline V gene sequence: CDR1 ENHRY, CDR2 SYGVKD. This chain's CDR3 is CAISEDRGTYEQYF. The CDR3 region has the DNA TGTGCCATCAGTGAAGACAGGGGGACCTACGAGCAGTACTTC.

The chain has TRBV5-6 and TRBJ2-7, with D possibly being TRBD1 (5 bases). Trimming took off 0 bases at V and 5 bases at J, with 15 bases between the two ends. CDR1 SGHDT and CDR2 YYEEEE come from the germline V gene. This CDR3 has 15 amino acids. The CDR3 DNA is TGTGCCAGCAGCTTGGGGCGGTTGCAGGGCCACGAGCAGTACTTC. Protein: CASSLGRLQGHEQYF.

A note on this clone: The same CDR3 arises from other DNA sequences in this sample as well. The rearrangement links TRBV7-9 to TRBJ2-3; D is unresolved. This CDR3 comprises 11 residues. Trimming pared 7 bases from V and 6 bases from J, leaving 8 bases between. Germline V CDR1 and CDR2: SEHNR, FQNEAQ (reference sequence). This CDR3 reads CASTPSDTQYF. The CDR3 DNA reads as TGTGCCAGCACCCCCTCCGATACGCAGTATTTT.

The J gene is TRBJ2-7, the V gene TRBV9; no definite D call. The V and J ends lost 0 bases and 3 bases respectively, with 7 bases between them. Germline V gene lookup returns CDR1 SGDLS and CDR2 YYNGEE. This CDR3 is built from 13 residues. CDR3 sequence: CASSVDGYYEQYF. CDR3 nucleotide sequence: TGTGCCAGCAGCGTAGATGGGTACTACGAGCAGTACTTC.

The CDR3 sequence is CASSPTRHTGELFF. DNA for the CDR3: TGCGCCAGCAGCCCTACCAGGCACACCGGGGAGCTGTTTTTT. The chain recombines TRBV4-3 with TRBJ2-2; no definite D call. The V and J ends lost 4 bases and 3 bases respectively, with 9 bases between them. Germline-derived CDR1 and CDR2 are LGHNA and YSLEER. The CDR3 totals 14 residues.

V gene TRBV7-6 combines with J gene TRBJ2-1, with 9 bases identical to TRBD2. The CDR3 length is 16 residues. The ends lost 5 bases at V and 0 bases at J; junction bases unmatched: 5. Per the germline V gene, CDR1 is SGHVS and CDR2 is FNYEAQ. The CDR3 DNA reads TGTGCCAGCAGCAGACTAGCGGCCAGCTCCTACAATGAGCAGTTCTTC. Amino acids: CASSRLAASSYNEQFF.

CDR3 coding DNA: TGTGCCAGCCGGCAGGCGTGGAAGAACACTGAAGCTTTCTTT. The encoded protein is CASRQAWKNTEAFF. The V call is TRBV28, the J call TRBJ1-1; D call uncertain. The CDR3 length is 14 residues. V was shortened by 8 bases and J by 1 base, with 14 bases between the two germline ends. From germline, CDR1 is MDHEN and CDR2 SYDVKM.

The chain uses TRBV5-4 and TRBJ1-1; 11 nucleotides match TRBD1. CDR3 length equals 15 residues. Looked up from germline, CDR1 is SGHNT and CDR2 is YYREEE (reference sequence). The V gene end was trimmed by 4 bases and the J gene end by 4 bases; junction bases not matched to a gene: 6. DNA for the CDR3: TGTGCCAGCAGCCCGGGGGGACAGGGGGGCACTGAAGCTTTCTTT. Residues: CASSPGGQGGTEAFF.

This chain uses TRBV11-2 with TRBJ2-6; D is unclear. V lost 3 bases, J lost 1 base, and 19 bases lay in between. The CDR3 extends over 19 amino acids. CDR1 and CDR2 (germline): SGHAT, FQNNGV. The CDR3 sequence is CASSFPWGSLYSGANVLTF. The CDR3 region has the DNA TGTGCCAGCAGCTTCCCTTGGGGTAGCCTGTATTCTGGGGCCAACGTCCTGACTTTC. The entire variable domain, with the rest obtained from reference TRBV11-2 and TRBJ2-6, is as follows: EAGVAQSPRYKIIEKRQSVAFWCNPISGHATLYWYQQILGQGPKLLIQFQNNGVVDDSQLPKDRFSAERLKGVDSTLKIQPAKLEDSAVYLCASSFPWGSLYSGANVLTFGAGSRLTVL.

The CDR3 DNA is TGTGCCAGCAGCCCAAAAGGACAGGGGGTCTACTCTGGAAACACCATATATTTT. As protein: CASSPKGQGVYSGNTIYF. This chain uses TRBV7-2 with TRBJ1-3; 10 bases line up with TRBD1. The CDR3 has 18 residues. Germline-derived CDR1 and CDR2 are SGHTA and FQGNSA. With 5 bases clipped from V and 0 bases from J, the junction kept 10 bases outside the gene matches.

This chain joins TRBV19 and TRBJ1-2; 7 positions match TRBD1. CDR3 size: 14 residues. Germline lookup yields CDR1 LNHDA and CDR2 SQIVND (reference sequence). J gave up 4 bases and V 3 bases, and 5 bases lay outside the gene matches. CDR3 sequence (DNA): TGTGCCAGTAGTATTTTGGGACAGCGCTATGGCTACACCTTC. It yields the protein CASSILGQRYGYTF.

The chain links TRBV9 to TRBJ2-3; weak D call: TRBD2 (6 bases). The CDR3 runs 19 residues. V gave up 0 bases and J gave up 1 base, with 21 bases separating them. Looked up from germline, CDR1 is SGDLS and CDR2 is YYNGEE. CDR3: CASSVAGRRDPLRTDTQYF. In nucleotides, the CDR3 is TGTGCCAGCAGCGTAGCTGGTCGGAGGGACCCCCTCCGCACAGATACGCAGTATTTT.

V gene TRBV9 combines with J gene TRBJ2-2; D is possibly TRBD1 or TRBD2 (5 bases each). The length of the CDR3 is 16 residues. Trimming took 6 bases from V and 0 from J, leaving 15 bases between them. Germline V CDR1 and CDR2: SGDLS, YYNGEE. The CDR3 coding sequence is TGTGCCAGCACGAAGCACGGGGCCCCGAACACCGGGGAGCTGTTTTTT. It specifies CASTKHGAPNTGELFF.

This clone was counted once. The J gene is TRBJ2-7, the V gene TRBV28, with 9 positions matching TRBD1. This CDR3 has 15 amino acids. J was trimmed by 5 bases and V by 4 bases; bases with no gene match: 9. CDR1 is MDHEN, CDR2 SYDVKM, per germline. CDR3 protein: CASSSGTGRGNEQYF. The CDR3 DNA reads TGTGCCAGCAGTTCCGGGACAGGGAGGGGGAACGAGCAGTACTTC.